These 30 T cell receptor beta chains were sequenced from one sample in a study of response to subunit inactivated influenza vaccine. A single record per CDR3 protein comes from TCRdb applying MiXCR to the RT-PCR reads. The sample yields around 540,000 distinct CDR3 sequences, 10% to 15% seen once. The sample in question was PBMCs from blood, obtained on the day of vaccination. Source of these receptors: a man aged 50 or older who received an inactivated influenza vaccine.

The chain uses TRBV20-1 and TRBJ2-1; 9 nucleotides agree with TRBD1. With V trimmed by 6 bases and J by 7 bases, 13 bases remained unmatched. This CDR3 region has 15 residues. Germline-derived CDR1 and CDR2 are DFQATT and SNEGSKA (reference sequence). The CDR3 reads CSANSGQGFVNEQFF. CDR3 nucleotides: TGCAGTGCCAATTCGGGACAGGGTTTTGTTAATGAGCAGTTCTTC.

The chain combines TRBV12-3 or TRBV12-4 with TRBJ1-2, with D perhaps TRBD1 (5 bases). V was trimmed by 5 bases and J by 8 bases, leaving 15 bases between them. The CDR3 length is 13 residues. In nucleotides, the CDR3 is TGTGCCAGCAGTCCAACAGGACATTCAGGCTACACCTTC. Amino acid sequence: CASSPTGHSGYTF.

This clonotype has at least ten counts. CDR3: CASSLGTTPPVQFF. In DNA form, the CDR3 reads TGTGCCAGCAGCTTGGGGACTACTCCGCCGGTGCAGTTCTTC. The rearrangement uses TRBV5-5 and TRBJ2-1; a weak D match, TRBD2 (6 bases). V lost 0 bases and J 12 bases, leaving 16 bases between the germline ends. Germline CDR1 is SGHKS and CDR2 is YYEKEE (reference sequence). The CDR3 spans 14 residues.

In its sample, this clonotype was seen a few times. The genes are TRBV7-6 and TRBJ2-5; 7 nucleotides align to TRBD2. The CDR3 sequence is 14 residues long. In germline, CDR1 is SGHVS, CDR2 FNYEAQ. Trimming removed 5 bases from V and 4 bases from J; junction bases left unmatched: 7. The CDR3 loop is CASSQLTSSETQYF. CDR3 sequence (DNA): TGTGCCAGCAGCCAACTGACTAGCTCAGAGACCCAGTACTTC.

This clonotype occurred many times. The chain couples TRBV5-6 to TRBJ2-4; D is ambiguous. Germline V gene lookup returns CDR1 SGHDT and CDR2 YYEEEE. V lost 4 bases and J 0 bases, leaving 5 bases between the germline ends. The CDR3 spans 13 residues. CDR3 amino acids: CASSPIAKNIQYF. CDR3 DNA: TGTGCCAGCAGCCCCATAGCCAAAAACATTCAGTACTTC. The full variable domain, rest sourced from reference TRBV5-6 and TRBJ2-4, is DAGVTQSPTHLIKTRGQQVTLRCSPKSGHDTVSWYQQALGQGPQFIFQYYEEEERQRGNFPDRFSGHQFPNYSSELNVNALLLGDSALYLCASSPIAKNIQYFGAGTRLSVL.

The sample holds a few counts of this clonotype. V gene TRBV7-8 combines with J gene TRBJ2-1; 12 nucleotides match TRBD2. Trimming removed 5 bases from V and 6 bases from J; junction bases left unmatched: 8. Germline CDR1 is SGHVS and CDR2 is FQNEAQ. This CDR3 has 16 residues. The CDR3 sequence is CASSVGRTSGINEQFF. CDR3 bases: TGTGCCAGCAGCGTGGGGCGGACTAGCGGGATCAATGAGCAGTTCTTC.

The chain's CDR3 is CASSLPLGGVTETQYF. The DNA for the CDR3 is TGTGCCAGCAGCTTACCCCTCGGCGGGGTCACAGAGACCCAGTACTTC. The J gene is TRBJ2-5, the V gene TRBV5-6; tentative D call: TRBD2 (6 bases). The germline V gene encodes CDR1 SGHDT and CDR2 YYEEEE. V was trimmed by 2 bases and J by 4 bases, leaving 18 bases between them. The CDR3 length is 16 residues. Full variable domain (rest looked up from reference TRBV5-6 and TRBJ2-5): DAGVTQSPTHLIKTRGQQVTLRCSPKSGHDTVSWYQQALGQGPQFIFQYYEEEERQRGNFPDRFSGHQFPNYSSELNVNALLLGDSALYLCASSLPLGGVTETQYFGPGTRLLVL.

The rearrangement joins TRBV6-1 to TRBJ2-7, with 8 bases fitting TRBD2. V gave up 6 bases and J gave up 0 bases; unmatched junction bases: 7. Germline CDR1 is MNHNS and CDR2 is SASEGT. The CDR3 loop spans 15 amino acids. For the CDR3, the DNA is TGTGCCAGCAGGGCACTAGCGGAACTCTCCTACGAGCAGTACTTC. Translated, it gives CASRALAELSYEQYF.

This clonotype was counted ten times or more. J is TRBJ1-2 and V is TRBV29-1; maybe TRBD1 (6 bases). Per the germline V gene, CDR1 is SQVTM and CDR2 is ANQGSEA. The CDR3 length is 13 residues. The V and J ends lost 7 bases and 0 bases respectively, with 12 bases between them. The CDR3 is CSARDRTNYGYTF. Written as DNA, the CDR3 is TGCAGCGCCCGTGACAGGACTAACTATGGCTACACCTTC.

This clonotype was seen a few times. V and J are TRBV12-3 or TRBV12-4 and TRBJ1-1; D is unclear. The CDR3 sequence is 12 residues long. The ends were cut back, 6 bases at V and 7 bases at J, with 12 bases in the middle. This chain's CDR3 is CASSLNIIEAFF. The DNA of the CDR3 is TGTGCCAGCAGCCTCAACATCATTGAAGCTTTCTTT.

The chain couples TRBV6-4 to TRBJ2-3; D possibly corresponds to TRBD1 (6 bases). From germline, CDR1 is MRHNA and CDR2 SNTAGT. The germline V and J ends were trimmed by 4 bases and 5 bases, with 13 bases remaining between them. The CDR3 spans 14 residues. The CDR3 DNA sequence: TGTGCCAGCAGTGGTACCCAGGGGAAAGATACGCAGTATTTT. Residues: CASSGTQGKDTQYF.

The chain links TRBV2 to TRBJ2-7; D may correspond to TRBD1 or TRBD2 (5 bases each). V lost 0 bases and J lost 2, with 14 bases in between. Germline-derived CDR1 and CDR2 are SNHLY and FYNNEI. The CDR3 has 16 amino acids. The CDR3 DNA follows: TGTGCCAGCAGTGAAGCCCCTCCGCAGGGAGCCTACGAGCAGTACTTC. Its protein is CASSEAPPQGAYEQYF.

This clonotype was seen only a few times. The chain employs TRBV29-1 and TRBJ2-3; D remains unclear. V was pared by 1 base and J by 0 bases, with 8 bases between. CDR1 and CDR2 (germline): SQVTM, ANQGSEA. The CDR3 contains 14 residues. CDR3 DNA: TGCAGCGTTGAAGGGCATACCAGCACAGATACGCAGTATTTT. Its protein is CSVEGHTSTDTQYF.

The chain is built from TRBV12-3 or TRBV12-4 and TRBJ2-1; D uncertain. This CDR3 region has 14 residues. Trimming cost V 1 base and J 4 bases, with 8 bases left between them. The CDR3 bases are TGTGCCAGCAGTTTAGGACTTATTTACAATGAGCAGTTCTTC. Translating gives CASSLGLIYNEQFF.

This clonotype was seen a handful of times. CDR3 loop: CASSLWRGNNEKLFF. CDR3 DNA: TGTGCCAGCAGTTTATGGAGGGGAAATAATGAAAAACTGTTTTTT. The V and J genes are TRBV12-3 or TRBV12-4 and TRBJ1-4; D may be TRBD1 (5 bases). The CDR3 totals 15 residues. V lost 2 bases and J lost 4, with 11 bases in between.

The chain joins TRBV7-2 to TRBJ2-1, with a possible D match to TRBD1 (6 bases). Trimming cost V 5 bases and J 9 bases, with 8 bases left between them. The CDR3 runs to 11 residues. Germline CDR1 and CDR2: SGHTA and FQGNSA. CDR3 nucleotides: TGTGCCAGCAGCGTACAGGGTGAGCAGTTCTTC. Protein sequence: CASSVQGEQFF.

This clonotype was detected many times. The gene calls are TRBV28 and TRBJ2-7, with a weak D call TRBD2 (5 bases). The germline V gene encodes CDR1 MDHEN and CDR2 SYDVKM. CDR3 length: 13 amino acids. V was trimmed by 4 bases and J by 3 bases, leaving 10 bases between them. CDR3 region: CASSSGILYEQYF. The CDR3 DNA sequence: TGTGCCAGCAGTTCCGGGATCCTCTACGAGCAGTACTTC.

The J gene is TRBJ1-6, the V gene TRBV7-2; D not resolved. Germline CDR1 and CDR2: SGHTA and FQGNSA. The CDR3 is 13 residues long. V lost 5 bases and J 9 bases, leaving 11 bases between the germline ends. The CDR3 loop reads CASSAESISPLHF. CDR3 coding DNA: TGTGCCAGCAGCGCAGAGTCCATTTCACCCCTCCACTTT.

This chain uses TRBV30 with TRBJ2-5; D not resolved. V lost 2 bases, J lost 0 bases, and 7 bases lay in between. This CDR3 is 13 amino acids long. Germline V gene data show CDR1 as GTSNPN and CDR2 as SVGIG (reference sequence). The CDR3 spells CAWSTEYQETQYF. The CDR3 DNA reads as TGTGCCTGGAGTACAGAGTACCAAGAGACCCAGTACTTC.

This clonotype showed up just a few times. J is TRBJ2-1 and V is TRBV6-2 or TRBV6-3; 8 positions agree with TRBD2. The CDR3 runs 14 residues. V was clipped by 10 bases and J by 0 bases; unmatched bases: 5. Germline V gene lookup returns CDR1 MNHEY and CDR2 SVGEGT. The CDR3 here is CAIGRGSSYNEQFF. Here the CDR3 DNA reads TGTGCCATCGGGAGGGGGAGCTCCTACAATGAGCAGTTCTTC.

The rearrangement links TRBV4-1 to TRBJ2-1; 8 nucleotides line up with TRBD1. Germline CDR1 MGHRA, CDR2 YSYEKL. After removal of 0 bases from V and 9 bases from J, the junction contained 4 bases not matched to a gene. The CDR3 spans 14 residues. The CDR3 DNA reads TGCGCCAGCAGCCAAGACGCAGGGGGCAGTGAGCAGTTCTTC. Encoded protein: CASSQDAGGSEQFF.

The sample holds a few counts of this clonotype. The CDR3 spells CASSPSATSGYEQYF. The CDR3 DNA sequence: TGTGCCAGCAGCCCCTCCGCGACTAGTGGGTACGAGCAGTACTTC. The chain links TRBV9 to TRBJ2-7; possibly TRBD2 for D (6 bases). The germline CDR1 and CDR2 sequences are SGDLS and YYNGEE. The CDR3 contains 15 residues. The germline V and J ends were trimmed by 4 bases and 4 bases, with 18 bases remaining between them.

This clonotype was found many times. This chain links TRBV6-1 with TRBJ1-2; tentative D call: TRBD1 (5 bases). The germline V and J ends were trimmed by 6 bases and 4 bases, with 12 bases remaining between them. Germline CDR1 MNHNS, CDR2 SASEGT. CDR3 length: 13 residues. For the CDR3, the DNA is TGTGCCAGCAGGGGGGGGTTTTTCTATGGCTACACCTTC. Translation: CASRGGFFYGYTF.

CDR3 nucleotide sequence: TGTGCCAGCAGTCGACAGCGGGCAGGAGACTCTGGAAACACCATATATTTT. As protein: CASSRQRAGDSGNTIYF. The V gene is TRBV7-9, the J gene TRBJ1-3; perhaps TRBD1 as D (5 bases). V was pared by 6 bases and J by 0 bases, with 18 bases between. CDR1 SEHNR and CDR2 FQNEAQ come from the germline V gene (reference sequence). The CDR3 covers 17 residues. Full variable domain (outside the CDR3, taken from reference TRBV7-9 and TRBJ1-3): DTGVSQNPRHKITKRGQNVTFRCDPISEHNRLYWYRQTLGQGPEFLTYFQNEAQLEKSRLLSDRFSAERPKGSFSTLEIQRTEQGDSAMYLCASSRQRAGDSGNTIYFGEGSWLTVV.

DNA for the CDR3: TGTGCCAGCAGTGAGCGGCTAGCGGGAGCCGTTGAGCAGTTCTTC. Translated, it gives CASSERLAGAVEQFF. This rearrangement joins TRBV2 to TRBJ2-1; 10 positions match TRBD2. From germline, CDR1 is SNHLY and CDR2 FYNNEI. V trimming: 3 bases; J trimming: 9 bases; junction bases outside the gene matches: 8. The CDR3 length is 15 residues. Together with reference TRBV2 and TRBJ2-1, the CDR3 gives the full variable domain: EPEVTQTPSHQVTQMGQEVILRCVPISNHLYFYWYRQILGQKVEFLVSFYNNEISEKSEIFDDQFSVERPDGSNFTLKIRSTKLEDSAMYFCASSERLAGAVEQFFGPGTRLTVL.

This clonotype was picked up many times. The chain carries TRBV28 and TRBJ2-5, with no clear D. The germline V gene encodes CDR1 MDHEN and CDR2 SYDVKM. V was pared by 6 bases and J by 2 bases, with 13 bases between. This CDR3 region has 14 residues. This CDR3 reads CASSPLAEQETQYF. Written as DNA, the CDR3 is TGTGCCAGCAGCCCCCTCGCGGAACAAGAGACCCAGTACTTC.

This clonotype occurred a few times. The rearrangement joins TRBV6-1 to TRBJ2-2; 8 nucleotides agree with TRBD1. Germline CDR1 MNHNS, CDR2 SASEGT. Unmatched junction bases numbered 11, after V lost 9 bases and J lost 5 bases. This CDR3 is built from 15 residues. The chain's CDR3 is CASGQGKGRTGELFF. Written as DNA, the CDR3 is TGTGCCAGTGGACAGGGAAAAGGAAGGACCGGGGAGCTGTTTTTT.

This clonotype was seen a handful of times. V usage is TRBV10-3 and J usage is TRBJ2-7; D possibly uses TRBD1 or TRBD2 (5 bases each). The CDR3 is 13 residues long. Trimming shortened V by 6 bases and J by 0 bases, and 9 bases separated the two germline ends. The germline gives CDR1 ENHRY, CDR2 SYGVKD. The CDR3 protein is CAISRDPSYEQYF. CDR3 nucleotides: TGTGCCATCAGCCGGGACCCCTCCTACGAGCAGTACTTC.

The V call is TRBV27, the J call TRBJ2-1, with 13 bases lining up with TRBD2. Germline CDR1 and CDR2: MNHEY and SMNVEV (reference sequence). The CDR3 length is 14 residues. The V gene end was trimmed by 8 bases and the J gene end by 9 bases; junction bases not matched to a gene: 7. CDR3 residues: CASSSGTSGVEQFF. The CDR3, as DNA: TGTGCCAGCTCTTCCGGGACTAGCGGGGTTGAGCAGTTCTTC.

This clonotype was detected only a few times. This chain links TRBV3-1 with TRBJ2-7; 7 bases line up with TRBD2. J was trimmed by 4 bases and V by 0 bases; bases with no gene match: 15. CDR3 length equals 18 residues. From germline, CDR1 is LGHDT and CDR2 YNNKEL (reference sequence). DNA for the CDR3: TGTGCCAGCAGCCAAGATGCCGGGGGGATAAGGATTCGGTACGAGCAGTACTTC. Protein product: CASSQDAGGIRIRYEQYF.